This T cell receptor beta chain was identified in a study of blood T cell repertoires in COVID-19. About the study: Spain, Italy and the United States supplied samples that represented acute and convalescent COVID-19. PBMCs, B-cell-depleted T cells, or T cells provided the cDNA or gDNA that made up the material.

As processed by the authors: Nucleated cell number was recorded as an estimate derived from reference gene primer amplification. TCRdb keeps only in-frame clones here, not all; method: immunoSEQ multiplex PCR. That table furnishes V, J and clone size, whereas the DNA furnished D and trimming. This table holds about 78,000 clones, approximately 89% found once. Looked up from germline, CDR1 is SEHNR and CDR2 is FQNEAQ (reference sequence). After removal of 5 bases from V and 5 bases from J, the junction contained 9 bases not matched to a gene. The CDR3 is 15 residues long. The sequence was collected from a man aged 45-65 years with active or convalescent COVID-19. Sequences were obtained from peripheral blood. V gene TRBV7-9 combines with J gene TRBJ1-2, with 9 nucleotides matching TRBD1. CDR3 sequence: CASSIPGQGNYGYTF. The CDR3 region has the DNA TGTGCCAGCAGCATCCCGGGACAGGGAAATTATGGCTACACCTTC.